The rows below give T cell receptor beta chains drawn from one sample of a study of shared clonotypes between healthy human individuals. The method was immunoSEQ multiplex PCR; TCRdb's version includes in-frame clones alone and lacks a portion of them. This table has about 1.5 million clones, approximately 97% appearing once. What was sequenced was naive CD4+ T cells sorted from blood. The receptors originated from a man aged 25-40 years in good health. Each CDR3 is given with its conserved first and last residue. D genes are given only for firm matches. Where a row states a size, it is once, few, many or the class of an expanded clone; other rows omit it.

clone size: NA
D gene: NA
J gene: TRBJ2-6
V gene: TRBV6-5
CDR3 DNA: TGTGCCAGCAGCTACTCCGTCCGTGGGGCCAACGTCCTGACTTTC
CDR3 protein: CASSYSVRGANVLTF

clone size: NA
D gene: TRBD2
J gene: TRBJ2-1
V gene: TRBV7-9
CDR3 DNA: TGTGCCAGCAGCATTTTAGCGGGAGGGCACAATGAGCAGTTCTTC
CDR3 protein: CASSILAGGHNEQFF

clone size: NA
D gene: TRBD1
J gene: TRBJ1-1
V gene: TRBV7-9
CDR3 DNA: TGTGCCAGCAGCTTAGAGACAGGGGCCGTGACTGAAGCTTTCTTT
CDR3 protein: CASSLETGAVTEAFF

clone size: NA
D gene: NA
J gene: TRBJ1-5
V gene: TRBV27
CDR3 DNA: TGTGCCAGCAGTCCCCGGGATCTGAATCAGCCCCAGCATTTT
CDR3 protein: CASSPRDLNQPQHF

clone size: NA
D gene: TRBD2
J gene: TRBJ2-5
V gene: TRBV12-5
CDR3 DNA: TGTGCTAGTGGTTCGGGGACTAGCGGTAGAGAGACCCAGTACTTC
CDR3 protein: CASGSGTSGRETQYF

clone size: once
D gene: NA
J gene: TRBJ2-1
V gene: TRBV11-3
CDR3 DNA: TGTGCCAGCAGCCCTTCCCCAGCGTCCAATGAGCAGTTCTTC
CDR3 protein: CASSPSPASNEQFF

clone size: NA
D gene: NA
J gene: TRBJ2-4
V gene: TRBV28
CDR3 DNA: TGTGCCGCACGGATCCACGAACAGGGCCAAAACATTCAGTACTTC
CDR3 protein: CAARIHEQGQNIQYF

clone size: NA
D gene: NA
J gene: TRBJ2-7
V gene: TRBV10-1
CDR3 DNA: TGCGCCAGCGGGGGGACAGTTTTCACCTACGAGCAGTACTTC
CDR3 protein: CASGGTVFTYEQYF

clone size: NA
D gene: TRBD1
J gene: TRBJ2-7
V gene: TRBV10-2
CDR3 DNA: TGCGCCAGCAGTGCGGGACAGGGCTACGAGCAGTACTTC
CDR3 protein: CASSAGQGYEQYF

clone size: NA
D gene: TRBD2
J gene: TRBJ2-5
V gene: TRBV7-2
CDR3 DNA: TGTGCCAGCACCCCATGGGCGGGAGCAGGAGAGACCCAGTACTTC
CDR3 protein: CASTPWAGAGETQYF

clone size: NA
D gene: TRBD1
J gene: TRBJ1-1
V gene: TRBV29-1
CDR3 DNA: TGCAGCGCTGGACAGGGAACGACGCTTGAAGCTTTCTTT
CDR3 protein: CSAGQGTTLEAFF

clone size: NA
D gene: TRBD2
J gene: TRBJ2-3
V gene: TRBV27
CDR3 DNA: TGTGCCAGCGGTAGACTAGCGGGAGGGAGTGGCACAGATACGCAGTATTTT
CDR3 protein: CASGRLAGGSGTDTQYF

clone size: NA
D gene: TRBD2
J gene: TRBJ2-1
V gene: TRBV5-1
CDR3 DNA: TGCGCCAGCAGCGGGGGACTAGCGGGAGGCGGTCCATCGGATGAGCAGTTCTTC
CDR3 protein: CASSGGLAGGGPSDEQFF

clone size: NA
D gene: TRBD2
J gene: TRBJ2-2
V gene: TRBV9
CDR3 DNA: TGTGCCAGCAGCGTATTTGGCGGGAGCCTTGGCGGGGAGCTGTTTTTT
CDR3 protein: CASSVFGGSLGGELFF

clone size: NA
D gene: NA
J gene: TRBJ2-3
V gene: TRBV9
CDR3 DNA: TGTGCCAGCGGGGGAGCGGTGAGCACAGATACGCAGTATTTT
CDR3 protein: CASGGAVSTDTQYF

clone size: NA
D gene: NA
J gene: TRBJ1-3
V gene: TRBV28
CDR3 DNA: TGTGCCAGCAGAACTAACAGGGTCTCTGGAAACACCATATATTTT
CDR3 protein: CASRTNRVSGNTIYF

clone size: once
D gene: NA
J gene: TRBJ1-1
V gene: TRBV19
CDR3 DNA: TGTGCCAGTAGTATTATTGGTACGGCAGGGAAGAACACTGAAGCTTTCTTT
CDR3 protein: CASSIIGTAGKNTEAFF

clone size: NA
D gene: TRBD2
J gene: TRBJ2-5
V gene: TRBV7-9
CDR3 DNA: TGTGCCGCACCAGCCGGGACTAGCGGGGAGACCCAGTACTTC
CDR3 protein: CAAPAGTSGETQYF

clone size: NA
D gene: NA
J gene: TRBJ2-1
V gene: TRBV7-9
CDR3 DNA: TGTGCCAGCACCGAACTCCCGGGAGTTCGCAATGAGCAGTTCTTC
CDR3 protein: CASTELPGVRNEQFF

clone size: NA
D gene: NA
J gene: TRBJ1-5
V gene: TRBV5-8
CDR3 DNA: TGTGCCAGCTTACCAGGGGATAGCAATCAGCCCCAGCATTTT
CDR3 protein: CASLPGDSNQPQHF

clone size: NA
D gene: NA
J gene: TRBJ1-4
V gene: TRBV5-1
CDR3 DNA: TGCGCCAGCAGCTTGGCGCCAGGGAACGAAAAACTGTTTTTT
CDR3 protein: CASSLAPGNEKLFF

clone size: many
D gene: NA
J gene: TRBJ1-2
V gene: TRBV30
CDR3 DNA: TGTGCCTGGTCTCCTGGGGACTATGGCTACACCTTC
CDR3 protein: CAWSPGDYGYTF

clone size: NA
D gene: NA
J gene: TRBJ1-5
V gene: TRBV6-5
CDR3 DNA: TGTGCCAGCAGTTTTCGACAGAGCAATCAGCCCCAGCATTTT
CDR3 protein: CASSFRQSNQPQHF

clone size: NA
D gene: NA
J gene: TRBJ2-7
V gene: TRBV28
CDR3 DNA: TGTGCCACCTTGGCGGGGGAGCAGTACTTC
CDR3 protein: CATLAGEQYF

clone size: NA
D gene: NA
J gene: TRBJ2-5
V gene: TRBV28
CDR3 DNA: TGTGCCAGCAGTCCGTTGTCGCGGCGACAAGAGACCCAGTACTTC
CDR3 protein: CASSPLSRRQETQYF

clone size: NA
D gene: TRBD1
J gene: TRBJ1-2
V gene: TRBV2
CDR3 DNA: TGTGCCAGCAGCGTGACAGGGAGAATTGGCTACACCTTC
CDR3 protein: CASSVTGRIGYTF

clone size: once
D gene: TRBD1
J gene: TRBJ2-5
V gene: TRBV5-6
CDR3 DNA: TGTGCCAGCAGCATGACAGGGGTGGAGACCCAGTACTTC
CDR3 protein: CASSMTGVETQYF

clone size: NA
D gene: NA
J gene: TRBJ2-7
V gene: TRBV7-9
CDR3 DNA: TGTGCCAGCAGCCCTTTTGGTTCTCAGCAGTACTTC
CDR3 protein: CASSPFGSQQYF

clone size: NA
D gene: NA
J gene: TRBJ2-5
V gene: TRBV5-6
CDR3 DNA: TGTGCCAGCAGCTTGAGGGCGGTTGAGACCCAGTACTTC
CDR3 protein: CASSLRAVETQYF

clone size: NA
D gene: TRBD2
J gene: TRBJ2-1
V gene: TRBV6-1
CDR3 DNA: TGTGCCAGCAGTGAAGAGGGACTAGCGGGAGGGGAGCAGTTCTTC
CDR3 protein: CASSEEGLAGGEQFF

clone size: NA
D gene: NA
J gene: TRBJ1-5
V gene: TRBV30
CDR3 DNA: TGTGCCTGGAGTATGGGAATTAGCAATCAGCCCCAGCATTTT
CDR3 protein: CAWSMGISNQPQHF

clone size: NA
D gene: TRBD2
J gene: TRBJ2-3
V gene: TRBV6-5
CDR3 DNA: TGTGCCAGCAGTTTCCGGACTAGCGGGAGAAATACGCAGTATTTT
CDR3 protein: CASSFRTSGRNTQYF

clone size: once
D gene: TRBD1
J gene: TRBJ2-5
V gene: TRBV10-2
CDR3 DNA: TGCGCCAGCAGAGATATCCAGGGGGCGTTCAAAGAGACCCAGTACTTC
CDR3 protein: CASRDIQGAFKETQYF

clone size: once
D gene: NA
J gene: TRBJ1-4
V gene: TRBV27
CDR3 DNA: TGTGCCAGCAGTTTATCCCCTGGAGGGCCTAATGAAAAACTGTTTTTT
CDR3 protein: CASSLSPGGPNEKLFF

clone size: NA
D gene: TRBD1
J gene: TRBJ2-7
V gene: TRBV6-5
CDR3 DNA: TGTGCCAGCAGTTACGGGGGACAGGTTTACGAGCAGTACTTC
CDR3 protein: CASSYGGQVYEQYF

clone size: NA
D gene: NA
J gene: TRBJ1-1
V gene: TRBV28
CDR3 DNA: TGTGCCAGCAGTTCCTCTGACAGGAATGAAGCTTTCTTT
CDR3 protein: CASSSSDRNEAFF

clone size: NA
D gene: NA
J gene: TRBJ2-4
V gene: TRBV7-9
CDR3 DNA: TGTGCCAGCAGCTGGGGACTGACGCTAGCCAAAAACATTCAGTACTTC
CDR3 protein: CASSWGLTLAKNIQYF

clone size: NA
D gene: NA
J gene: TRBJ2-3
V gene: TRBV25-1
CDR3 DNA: TGCCAGCAGTGGAAGGCGACCCGGGAAAGCACAGATACGCAGTATTTT
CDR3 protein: CQQWKATRESTDTQYF

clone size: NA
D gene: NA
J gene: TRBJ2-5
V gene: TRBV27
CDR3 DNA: TGTGCCAGTCAAGGGGCCTACCAAGAGACCCAGTACTTC
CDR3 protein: CASQGAYQETQYF

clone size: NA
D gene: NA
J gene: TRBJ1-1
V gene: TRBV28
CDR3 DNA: TGTGCCAGCAGTTTATTACCAGGGCTAACTGAAGCTTTCTTT
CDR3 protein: CASSLLPGLTEAFF

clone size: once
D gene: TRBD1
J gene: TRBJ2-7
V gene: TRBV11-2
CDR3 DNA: TGTGCCAGCAGCTTACGACAGGGCCCCGCCTACGAGCAGTACTTC
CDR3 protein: CASSLRQGPAYEQYF

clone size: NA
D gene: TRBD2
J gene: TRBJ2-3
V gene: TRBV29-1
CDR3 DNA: TGCAGCGTTGAGGGCGGGAGGGGTGTAGATACGCAGTATTTT
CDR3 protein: CSVEGGRGVDTQYF

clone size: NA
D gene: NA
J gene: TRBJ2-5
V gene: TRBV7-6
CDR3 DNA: TGTGCCAGCAGCTTAGCCCAGGAGACCCAGTACTTC
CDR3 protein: CASSLAQETQYF

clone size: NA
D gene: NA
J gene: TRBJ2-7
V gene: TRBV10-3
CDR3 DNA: TGTGCCATCAGTGGGGTCGGGGCCTACTCGGACGGAGACTACGAGCAGTACTTC
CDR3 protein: CAISGVGAYSDGDYEQYF

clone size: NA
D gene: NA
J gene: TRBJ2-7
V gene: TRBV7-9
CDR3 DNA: TGTGCCAGCAGCTTAGAGGGTAGTCGTCAGTACTTC
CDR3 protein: CASSLEGSRQYF

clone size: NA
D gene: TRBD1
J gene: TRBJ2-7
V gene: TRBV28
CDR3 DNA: TGTGCCAGTGGGACAGATTTCTCCTACGAGCAGTACTTC
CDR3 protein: CASGTDFSYEQYF

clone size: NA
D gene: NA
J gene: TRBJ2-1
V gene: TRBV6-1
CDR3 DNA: TGTGCCAGCAGTGAAATGGGAGGCAATGAGCAGTTCTTC
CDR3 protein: CASSEMGGNEQFF

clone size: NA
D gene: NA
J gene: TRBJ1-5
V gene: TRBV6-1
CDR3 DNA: TGTGCCAGCAGGGGGGGACCGAATCAGCCCCAGCATTTT
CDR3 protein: CASRGGPNQPQHF

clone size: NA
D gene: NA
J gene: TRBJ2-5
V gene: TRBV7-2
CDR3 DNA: TGTGCCAGCAGCTTAGGAGGGGTACAAGAGACCCAGTACTTC
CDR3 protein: CASSLGGVQETQYF

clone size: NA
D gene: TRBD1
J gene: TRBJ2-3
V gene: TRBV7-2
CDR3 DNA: TGTGCCAGCAGATCCAGGGGGCCAGGGACAGATACGCAGTATTTT
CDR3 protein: CASRSRGPGTDTQYF